The clone carrying this T cell receptor (beta chain) is a singleton in its sample. The data were taken from a study of blood T cell repertoires in COVID-19. The CDR3 loop spans 16 amino acids. The V gene lost 3 bases and the J gene lost 7 bases, with 18 bases spanning the gap. CDR1 and CDR2 (germline): MNHNS, SASEGT. The study assigned cohorts using participant-reported clinical history. Produced via immunoSEQ multiplex PCR; TCRdb's table is partial and in-frame only. Of 350,000 to 400,000 clones in the sample, around 90% are singletons; the top ten hold 1.2%. The clonotype originates from a woman younger than 35 who had recovered from COVID-19. Material for sequencing was PBMCs or T cells enriched from blood (not recorded which). The chain couples TRBV6-1 to TRBJ1-4; D is perhaps TRBD1 (6 bases). CDR3 sequence (DNA): TGTGCCAGCAGTGATCTAAAATCGGGACACGGTGAAAAACTGTTTTTT. Amino acids: CASSDLKSGHGEKLFF.